One sample yielded the 30 T cell receptor beta chains listed below, sequenced in a study of T cell responses to AZD1222 COVID-19 vaccine. Profiling relied on immunoSEQ multiplex PCR, and the TCRdb table lists in-frame clones only, not all of them. The top ten hold 3% to 4% of the sample, which has 150,000 or so clones, 90% to 95% seen once. The sequencing used peripheral blood, collected 28 days after the second AZD1222 dose. These receptors all stem from an adult who received the AZD1222 COVID-19 vaccine.

This sequence joins TRBV19 and TRBJ2-2, with D unresolved. This CDR3 is 14 amino acids long. Germline lookup yields CDR1 LNHDA and CDR2 SQIVND (reference sequence). V was cut by 3 bases and J by 3 bases, with 8 bases left in between. CDR3 nucleotides: TGTGCCAGTAGTATCTCTTTTTACACCGGGGAGCTGTTTTTT. Its protein product is CASSISFYTGELFF.

The rearrangement uses TRBV28 and TRBJ2-6; 12 positions match TRBD1. V was pared by 11 bases and J by 2 bases, with 10 bases of the junction left unmatched. From germline, CDR1 is MDHEN and CDR2 SYDVKM. There are 17 residues in the CDR3. In nucleotides, the CDR3 is TGTGCCGGATCCCCGGGACAGGGGGCACCTGGGGCCAACGTCCTGACTTTC. This encodes CAGSPGQGAPGANVLTF.

This chain joins TRBV24-1 and TRBJ2-5; TRBD1 agrees at 7 bases. Germline values: CDR1 KGHDR, CDR2 SFDVKD. CDR3 length: 14 residues. V dropped 3 bases and J dropped 1; count of bases not matched to a gene: 1. CDR3 loop: CATSDTGVQETQYF. The DNA of the CDR3 is TGTGCCACCAGTGATACAGGGGTCCAAGAGACCCAGTACTTC.

The V gene is TRBV2, the J gene TRBJ2-7; 10 bases line up with TRBD2. The germline V gene has CDR1 SNHLY and CDR2 FYNNEI. This CDR3 is 15 amino acids long. After removal of 2 bases from V and 6 bases from J, the junction contained 7 bases not matched to a gene. The CDR3, as DNA: TGTGCCAGCAGTGAAAATAGCGGGAGGATTAGCGAGCAGTACTTC. This gives the protein CASSENSGRISEQYF.

This chain uses TRBV28 with TRBJ2-7; a weak D match, TRBD2 (5 bases). V was trimmed by 5 bases and J by 2 bases, leaving 13 bases between them. Germline V lookup: CDR1 MDHEN, CDR2 SYDVKM. This CDR3 region has 14 residues. Here the CDR3 DNA reads TGTGCCAGCAGTGGGCCGGGGTTGACCTACGAGCAGTACTTC. Its translation: CASSGPGLTYEQYF.

V and J are TRBV6-6 and TRBJ2-5; 10 bases align to TRBD1. The germline V gene encodes CDR1 MNHNY and CDR2 SVGAGI (reference sequence). J was trimmed by 2 bases and V by 0 bases; bases with no gene match: 3. The CDR3 is 16 amino acids. The DNA of the CDR3 is TGTGCCAGCAGTTACTCTGGACAGGGGGGGCAAGAGACCCAGTACTTC. Its protein is CASSYSGQGGQETQYF.

This chain links TRBV4-3 with TRBJ1-4; D perhaps matches TRBD1 (6 bases). CDR1 and CDR2 from the germline V gene are LGHNA and YSLEER. The V end lost 3 bases, the J end lost 6 bases, and 14 bases lay between the germline ends. There are 15 residues in the CDR3. The CDR3 DNA is TGCGCCAGCAGCCAGGGGGGCGGGTCTTATGAAAAACTGTTTTTT. This codes for CASSQGGGSYEKLFF.

The chain joins TRBV28 to TRBJ2-1, with 8 bases fitting TRBD1. The CDR3 contains 16 residues. Germline V gives CDR1 MDHEN, CDR2 SYDVKM. V lost 5 bases and J lost 6; bases outside the gene matches: 12. CDR3 nucleotide sequence: TGTGCCAGCAGTGACCCCGGACAGGGTTCTGTCAATGAGCAGTTCTTC. Amino acid sequence: CASSDPGQGSVNEQFF.

The V call is TRBV9, the J call TRBJ2-1; D is tentatively TRBD1 or TRBD2 (5 bases each). CDR1 is SGDLS and CDR2 is YYNGEE in the germline V gene. Trimming took 4 bases from V and 9 from J, leaving 11 bases between them. CDR3 length: 12 residues. CDR3 residues: CASSPGAGEQFF. The CDR3 region has the DNA TGTGCCAGCAGCCCCGGGGCCGGTGAGCAGTTCTTC. Full variable domain (remainder filled in from reference TRBV9 and TRBJ2-1): DSGVTQTPKHLITATGQRVTLRCSPRSGDLSVYWYQQSLDQGLQFLIQYYNGEERAKGNILERFSAQQFPDLHSELNLSSLELGDSALYFCASSPGAGEQFFGPGTRLTVL.

The chain is built from TRBV5-1 and TRBJ1-6, with D tentatively TRBD1 (5 bases). V lost 4 bases, J lost 7 bases, and 15 bases lay in between. The CDR3 sequence is 15 residues long. Germline V gene lookup returns CDR1 SGHRS and CDR2 YFSETQ. The CDR3 DNA reads as TGCGCCAGCAGCCGTAGTTCAGGGATCAATTCACCCCTCCACTTT. This sequence encodes CASSRSSGINSPLHF.

The chain carries TRBV28 and TRBJ2-7; possibly TRBD1 for D (6 bases). Germline CDR1 MDHEN, CDR2 SYDVKM. This CDR3 has 14 amino acids. The ends were cut back, 8 bases at V and 9 bases at J, with 23 bases in the middle. CDR3 amino acids: CASGAGALYERQYF. In DNA, the CDR3 is TGTGCCAGCGGGGCAGGGGCCCTCTACGAGCGGCAGTACTTC.

The V and J genes are TRBV2 and TRBJ1-5, with TRBD1 as a possible D gene (5 bases). V shed 6 bases and J shed 4 bases, with 13 bases lying between them. In germline, CDR1 is SNHLY, CDR2 FYNNEI. There are 14 residues in the CDR3. This CDR3 reads CASRLRTLNQPQHF. The CDR3 DNA reads as TGTGCCAGCAGACTTAGGACATTGAATCAGCCCCAGCATTTT.

The chain has TRBV5-1 and TRBJ1-6, with unresolved D. V lost 0 bases and J lost 9, with 10 bases in between. The CDR3 spans 14 residues. Germline CDR1 SGHRS, CDR2 YFSETQ. The CDR3 here is CASSLEGTASPLHF. The CDR3 bases are TGCGCCAGCAGCTTGGAGGGCACGGCTTCACCCCTCCACTTT.

The J gene is TRBJ2-2, the V gene TRBV30, with D perhaps matching TRBD1 (6 bases). V was cut by 3 bases and J by 0 bases, with 11 bases left in between. Germline CDR1 reads GTSNPN; CDR2 reads SVGIG (reference sequence). CDR3 length: 15 amino acids. In DNA, the CDR3 is TGTGCCTGGAGGGGGACATCCGCGAACACCGGGGAGCTGTTTTTT. It is translated as CAWRGTSANTGELFF. Drawing the rest from reference TRBV30 and TRBJ2-2, the complete variable domain is SQTIHQWPATLVQPVGSPLSLECTVEGTSNPNLYWYRQAAGRGLQLLFYSVGIGQISSEVPQNLSASRPQDRQFILSSKKLLLSDSGFYLCAWRGTSANTGELFFGEGSRLTVL.

The chain employs TRBV9 and TRBJ2-5; 9 nucleotides match TRBD1. CDR1 SGDLS and CDR2 YYNGEE come from the germline V gene. The junction had 4 bases not matched to a gene; V was cut back by 0 bases and J by 4 bases. This CDR3 spans 15 amino acids. As DNA, the CDR3 is TGTGCCAGCAGCGTAGCCCCGGGACAGGGAGAGACCCAGTACTTC. Translated: CASSVAPGQGETQYF.

Only a few counts were recorded for this clone. The chain's CDR3 is CASSSWTGERDYTF. CDR3 DNA sequence: TGTGCCAGTAGTAGCTGGACAGGGGAAAGAGACTACACCTTC. The chain joins TRBV19 to TRBJ1-2; 9 bases are shared with TRBD1. Germline assignment: CDR1 LNHDA and CDR2 SQIVND (reference sequence). Trimming removed 4 bases from V and 10 bases from J; junction bases left unmatched: 10. CDR3 size: 14 residues. Supplemented by reference TRBV19 and TRBJ1-2, the full variable domain reads DGGITQSPKYLFRKEGQNVTLSCEQNLNHDAMYWYRQDPGQGLRLIYYSQIVNDFQKGDIAEGYSVSREKKESFPLTVTSAQKNPTAFYLCASSSWTGERDYTFGSGTRLTVV.

J is TRBJ1-2 and V is TRBV20-1; a weak D match, TRBD1 (5 bases). Germline CDR1 reads DFQATT; CDR2 reads SNEGSKA (reference sequence). This CDR3 contains 11 residues. Trimming shortened V by 4 bases and J by 4 bases, and 7 bases separated the two germline ends. The CDR3 reads CSAKDTYGYTF. CDR3 DNA sequence: TGCAGTGCTAAGGACACCTATGGCTACACCTTC.

The chain uses TRBV6-5 and TRBJ1-2; 7 bases are shared with TRBD1. Germline CDR1 is MNHEY and CDR2 is SVGAGI. V shed 2 bases and J 8 bases; nucleotides not matched to a gene: 5. The CDR3 extends over 13 amino acids. CDR3 sequence reads: CASSYPQGNGYTF. DNA for the CDR3: TGTGCCAGCAGTTACCCACAGGGGAACGGCTACACCTTC.

The J gene is TRBJ1-2, the V gene TRBV4-1, with 10 positions matching TRBD1. Unmatched junction bases numbered 7, after V lost 5 bases and J lost 4 bases. CDR1 is MGHRA, CDR2 YSYEKL, per germline. CDR3 length: 15 residues. CDR3 DNA: TGCGCCAGCAGCGGTCCCGGGACAGGGGTCTATGGCTACACCTTC. It translates to CASSGPGTGVYGYTF.

This clone was observed a single time. The rearrangement joins TRBV7-9 to TRBJ1-2; TRBD1 aligns across 8 bases. Per germline, CDR1 SEHNR and CDR2 FQNEAQ (reference sequence). The CDR3 contains 15 residues. The junction had 10 bases not matched to a gene; V was cut back by 5 bases and J by 5 bases. The CDR3 DNA reads as TGTGCCAGCAGCCCTCAGACAGGGGCCGGGTATGGCTACACCTTC. Its translation is CASSPQTGAGYGYTF.

The J gene is TRBJ1-2, the V gene TRBV7-8; D not resolved. The ends were cut back, 4 bases at V and 5 bases at J, with 11 bases in the middle. This CDR3 is built from 13 residues. Germline CDR1 reads SGHVS; CDR2 reads FQNEAQ. In DNA, the CDR3 is TGTGCCAGCAGCTCCGACCCCTCTTATGGCTACACCTTC. Translation gives CASSSDPSYGYTF.

This chain connects TRBV30 to TRBJ2-7, with D perhaps TRBD2 (6 bases). The CDR3 has 13 residues. V lost 5 bases to trimming and J lost 6 bases, with 17 bases between them. Germline-derived CDR1 and CDR2 are GTSNPN and SVGIG (reference sequence). The CDR3 sequence is CAWGGRGGFEQYF. The CDR3 bases are TGTGCCTGGGGGGGAAGGGGAGGCTTCGAGCAGTACTTC.

V usage is TRBV30 and J usage is TRBJ1-5; D might be TRBD1 (5 bases). The CDR3 is 14 residues long. Germline V lookup: CDR1 GTSNPN, CDR2 SVGIG (reference sequence). Trimming removed 0 bases at V and 6 bases at J, with 12 bases between. The CDR3 sequence: CAWSVPREGQPQHF. DNA for the CDR3: TGTGCCTGGAGTGTACCCAGGGAAGGTCAGCCCCAGCATTTT. Full variable domain (outside the CDR3, taken from reference TRBV30 and TRBJ1-5): SQTIHQWPATLVQPVGSPLSLECTVEGTSNPNLYWYRQAAGRGLQLLFYSVGIGQISSEVPQNLSASRPQDRQFILSSKKLLLSDSGFYLCAWSVPREGQPQHFGDGTRLSIL.

CDR3 amino acids: CASRTEEGIGVFF. The CDR3 nucleotides read TGTGCCAGCAGAACCGAGGAGGGAATAGGTGTGTTTTTT. The genes are TRBV6-5 and TRBJ1-4; no reliable D call. Germline assignment: CDR1 MNHEY and CDR2 SVGAGI. This CDR3 spans 13 amino acids. The V end lost 6 bases, the J end lost 15 bases, and 20 bases lay between the germline ends.

This clone appeared a single time. The chain is built from TRBV6-5 and TRBJ1-4, with D possibly TRBD1 on 6 matching bases. Germline V lookup: CDR1 MNHEY, CDR2 SVGAGI. Deletions cut 2 bases from V and 8 bases from J, with 12 bases between. This CDR3 has 14 residues. The CDR3 loop reads CASSYDRFGEKLFF. CDR3 sequence (DNA): TGTGCCAGCAGTTACGACAGGTTTGGAGAAAAACTGTTTTTT.

The V gene is TRBV11-3, the J gene TRBJ2-3; D is undetermined. This CDR3 comprises 12 residues. Trimming took off 4 bases at V and 4 bases at J, with 6 bases between the two ends. Germline lookup yields CDR1 SGHNT and CDR2 YENEEA. Here the CDR3 DNA reads TGTGCCAGCAGCTACCCACCAGATACGCAGTATTTT. The encoded protein is CASSYPPDTQYF. Full variable domain (rest looked up from reference TRBV11-3 and TRBJ2-3): EAGVVQSPRYKIIEKKQPVAFWCNPISGHNTLYWYLQNLGQGPELLIRYENEEAVDDSQLPKDRFSAERLKGVDSTLKIQPAELGDSAVYLCASSYPPDTQYFGPGTRLTVL.

The chain joins TRBV27 to TRBJ1-1, with unresolved D. V lost 2 bases to trimming and J lost 1 base, with 5 bases between them. The V gene's germline CDR1 is MNHEY and CDR2 SMNVEV (reference sequence). This CDR3 is 13 amino acids long. Here the CDR3 reads CASSLVPNTEAFF. CDR3 sequence (DNA): TGTGCCAGCAGTTTAGTACCGAACACTGAAGCTTTCTTT.

This chain connects TRBV4-2 to TRBJ2-5; 11 bases match TRBD2. Losses at the gene ends were 1 base for V and 5 bases for J; bases not matched to a gene: 6. Germline V gives CDR1 LGHNA, CDR2 YNFKEQ. The CDR3 runs 16 residues. The CDR3 protein is CASSQALAGVGETQYF. CDR3 nucleotides: TGTGCCAGCAGCCAAGCACTAGCGGGAGTTGGCGAGACCCAGTACTTC.

The gene calls are TRBV6-1 and TRBJ1-5, with a tentative D call TRBD1 (5 bases). V was pared by 1 base and J by 6 bases, with 13 bases between. CDR1 is MNHNS, CDR2 SASEGT, per germline. The CDR3 extends over 15 amino acids. CDR3 sequence (DNA): TGTGCCAGCAGTGAAGTTGAGGGGTTAGGTCAGCCCCAGCATTTT. This codes for CASSEVEGLGQPQHF.

The chain joins TRBV19 to TRBJ2-1; 8 positions match TRBD2. V gave up 8 bases and J gave up 6 bases; unmatched junction bases: 9. In germline, CDR1 is LNHDA, CDR2 SQIVND (reference sequence). The CDR3 is 14 amino acids. CDR3 DNA: TGTGCCAGTGCCCCCAGCGGGAGCGGCAATGAGCAGTTCTTC. This translates into CASAPSGSGNEQFF.